Shown below are 13 T cell receptor beta chains from a single sample sequenced in a study of OX40 agonist ivuxolimab in advanced cancers. Clones were read by immunoSEQ multiplex PCR, and TCRdb kept only the in-frame ones, dropping some. The data hold around 82,000 clones, with about 86% observed a single time. Here the sequenced sample was CD4+ or CD8+ T cells sorted from blood, taken in a trial of the OX40 agonist ivuxolimab. Source of these receptors: an adult with an advanced solid tumor such as melanoma, head and neck, liver or kidney cancer.

The rearrangement links TRBV4-2 to TRBJ2-3; D remains ambiguous. The CDR3 length is 13 residues. CDR1 is LGHNA and CDR2 is YNFKEQ in the germline V gene. Trimming cost V 5 bases and J 0 bases, with 6 bases left between them. CDR3 region: CASSLLSTDTQYF. CDR3 DNA sequence: TGTGCCAGCAGCTTATTAAGCACAGATACGCAGTATTTT.

V gene TRBV11-2 combines with J gene TRBJ2-7; 10 bases line up with TRBD1. The CDR3 has 17 amino acids. Germline loops: CDR1 SGHAT, CDR2 FQNNGV. V dropped 5 bases and J dropped 2; count of bases not matched to a gene: 12. The CDR3 loop is CASSPYGVGTGAYEQYF. Written as DNA, the CDR3 is TGTGCCAGCAGCCCGTATGGTGTCGGGACAGGGGCCTACGAGCAGTACTTC.

This clone was detected only a few times. The chain recombines TRBV14 with TRBJ1-5, with 9 bases identical to TRBD1. Germline lookup yields CDR1 SGHDN and CDR2 FVKESK. V gave up 0 bases and J gave up 3 bases; unmatched junction bases: 9. CDR3 length: 18 residues. CDR3: CASSQDRTGELVNQPQHF. The CDR3 DNA sequence: TGTGCCAGCAGCCAAGATCGGACAGGGGAACTGGTCAATCAGCCCCAGCATTTT.

The chain links TRBV6-5 to TRBJ1-1; D unclear. The V gene's germline CDR1 is MNHEY and CDR2 SVGAGI. This CDR3 is 13 amino acids long. The ends were cut back, 4 bases at V and 11 bases at J, with 17 bases in the middle. The CDR3: CASSFRTEGRAFF. Written as DNA, the CDR3 is TGTGCCAGCAGTTTTCGGACGGAGGGCCGGGCTTTCTTT.

V usage is TRBV4-2 and J usage is TRBJ1-4, with TRBD1 matching over 7 bases. The CDR3 has 14 amino acids. The V gene's germline CDR1 is LGHNA and CDR2 YNFKEQ. With V trimmed by 4 bases and J by 7 bases, 6 bases remained unmatched. The CDR3 reads CASSRGGAGEKLFF. The CDR3, as DNA: TGTGCCAGCAGCCGAGGGGGCGCGGGTGAAAAACTGTTTTTT.

The J gene is TRBJ2-5, the V gene TRBV7-6; D is ambiguous. The V gene's germline CDR1 is SGHVS and CDR2 FNYEAQ. The CDR3 has 13 amino acids. Trimming cost V 5 bases and J 12 bases, with 19 bases left between them. The CDR3 reads CASSQVRTGGEYF. In DNA, the CDR3 is TGTGCCAGCAGCCAAGTCCGTACGGGTGGCGAGTACTTC.

The rearrangement links TRBV9 to TRBJ1-2, with no clear D. Germline assignment: CDR1 SGDLS and CDR2 YYNGEE. V shed 0 bases and J shed 4 bases, with 13 bases lying between them. The CDR3 spans 15 residues. The CDR3 region is CASSVVGALGYGYTF. The CDR3 region has the DNA TGTGCCAGCAGCGTAGTGGGAGCGTTGGGCTATGGCTACACCTTC.

The V call is TRBV19, the J call TRBJ2-7, with D maybe TRBD2 (7 bases). Germline CDR1 LNHDA, CDR2 SQIVND (reference sequence). V was trimmed by 6 bases and J by 4 bases, leaving 19 bases between them. This CDR3 comprises 15 residues. The CDR3 DNA sequence: TGTGCCAGTAGCCCACGAGGGGGGGGCGGATACGAGCAGTACTTC. Protein sequence: CASSPRGGGGYEQYF. The full variable domain, with the rest looked up from reference TRBV19 and TRBJ2-7, is DGGITQSPKYLFRKEGQNVTLSCEQNLNHDAMYWYRQDPGQGLRLIYYSQIVNDFQKGDIAEGYSVSREKKESFPLTVTSAQKNPTAFYLCASSPRGGGGYEQYFGPGTRLTVT.

This clone has a single count. The V call is TRBV6-5, the J call TRBJ1-6; tentative D call: TRBD1 (6 bases). Germline CDR1 MNHEY, CDR2 SVGAGI. The CDR3 totals 14 residues. The V end was cut by 5 bases, the J end by 9 bases, with 14 bases between. The CDR3 sequence is CASSIGTRGSPLHF. The CDR3, as DNA: TGTGCCAGCAGTATAGGGACAAGAGGTTCACCCCTCCACTTT.

The V gene is TRBV7-2, the J gene TRBJ2-7; 7 nucleotides align to TRBD2. The CDR3 length is 18 residues. Unmatched junction bases numbered 25, after V lost 5 bases and J lost 9 bases. Germline CDR1 reads SGHTA; CDR2 reads FQGNSA. The CDR3 protein is CASSPSLAERTTSRRQYF. The CDR3 DNA follows: TGTGCCAGCAGCCCCAGTCTAGCGGAGAGGACTACGAGCCGGCGGCAGTACTTC.

V and J are TRBV19 and TRBJ2-5, with D possibly matching TRBD2 (5 bases). The CDR3 length is 16 residues. V was pared by 5 bases and J by 2 bases, with 18 bases between. The germline CDR1 and CDR2 sequences are LNHDA and SQIVND (reference sequence). The CDR3 coding sequence is TGTGCCAGTAGTGAGTCATCCGGACTGAGACAAGAGACCCAGTACTTC. Protein: CASSESSGLRQETQYF.

J is TRBJ1-2 and V is TRBV5-1; the D gene is possibly TRBD1 (6 bases). The CDR3 runs to 16 residues. The V and J ends lost 4 bases and 1 base respectively, with 17 bases between them. Germline values: CDR1 SGHRS, CDR2 YFSETQ. This CDR3 reads CASSGGGPGSNYGYTF. In DNA, the CDR3 is TGCGCCAGCAGCGGCGGGGGGCCGGGGAGTAACTATGGCTACACCTTC.

The chain employs TRBV28 and TRBJ1-5; D unclear. CDR3 size: 13 residues. The germline gives CDR1 MDHEN, CDR2 SYDVKM. V was trimmed by 6 bases and J by 4 bases, leaving 10 bases between them. The CDR3 coding sequence is TGTGCCAGCAGCCCGTCGGTTAATCAGCCCCAGCATTTT. Protein sequence: CASSPSVNQPQHF.